This T cell receptor (beta chain) is drawn from a study of blood T cell repertoires in COVID-19. For the study at large: In each case, the material was cDNA or gDNA derived from T cells, B-cell-depleted T cells, or PBMCs.

Original methodology: Estimation of nucleated cell counts was performed using reference gene primer amplification. Generated by immunoSEQ multiplex PCR, the TCRdb table keeps only in-frame clones and is missing some. Clone size and the V and J calls come from that table; the DNA yielded D and trimming. This table holds about 410,000 clones, 75% to 90% found once. Germline values: CDR1 SEHNR, CDR2 FQNEAQ (reference sequence). The CDR3 extends over 14 amino acids. V lost 4 bases to trimming and J lost 2 bases, with 12 bases between them. This chain connects TRBV7-9 to TRBJ2-7, with D maybe TRBD1 (6 bases). The sequence was obtained from a woman in her twenties or thirties with active or convalescent COVID-19. The sample comprised peripheral blood. CDR3 DNA sequence: TGTGCCAGCAGCTCCTCAAGGACAGCCTACGAGCAGTACTTC. Translated: CASSSSRTAYEQYF.